This is a list of T cell receptor beta chains from one sample in a study of neurological immune-mediated disorders. TCRdb used MiXCR to reprocess the 5' RACE reads, holding one entry per CDR3 protein. The profile shows about 45,000 distinct CDR3 sequences, approximately 13% of them singletons. The sequencing sample was made of PBMCs. The source is a man aged 25-45 years in good health. CDR3s include the opening cysteine and the closing phenylalanine or tryptophan. A D gene is named only where the DNA matches it firmly. Clone sizes are given selectively: once, few, many, or a class where the clone is expanded.

v_call	d_call	clone_size	j_call	cdr3_nt	cdr3_aa
TRBV27	-	-	TRBJ2-7	TGTGCCAGCAGTGTTGGCGGAGCCTACGAGCAGTACTTC	CASSVGGAYEQYF
TRBV12-3/TRBV12-4	TRBD1	-	TRBJ1-1	TGTGCCAGCAGGCTGGGACAGGGGCTTCTTGGGGGTTTGAACACTGAAGCTTTCTTT	CASRLGQGLLGGLNTEAFF
TRBV7-2	-	many	TRBJ2-3	TGTGCCAGCAGCCTCCGAGTCCCAGATACGCAGTATTTT	CASSLRVPDTQYF
TRBV7-9	TRBD2	-	TRBJ2-7	TGTGCCAGCAGCTTAGCCGGGAGGGACTGCAGCGAGCAGTACTTC	CASSLAGRDCSEQYF
TRBV5-7	TRBD2	many	TRBJ2-3	TGTGCCAGCAGCTTGCCGACTCCACTGACTAGCGGGAGAGCAGATACGCAGTATTTT	CASSLPTPLTSGRADTQYF
TRBV28	-	-	TRBJ2-7	TGTGCCAGCACCACCAACAGCCGTACCTACGATCAGTACTTC	CASTTNSRTYDQYF
TRBV5-1	-	many	TRBJ2-3	TGCGCCAGCAGGTGGGGATGGACAGCTAGCACAGATACGCAGTATTTT	CASRWGWTASTDTQYF
TRBV28	TRBD1	many	TRBJ1-4	TGTGCCAGCAGTCTTAGGGGGCGCCGTGAAAAACTGTTTTTT	CASSLRGRREKLFF
TRBV5-1	TRBD1	many	TRBJ2-7	TGCGCCAGCAGCCCAGGACAGGGCCACGAGCAGTACTTC	CASSPGQGHEQYF
TRBV3-1	TRBD2	few	TRBJ2-7	TGTGCCAGCAGCCGGAGACCGGCCGGGACTAGCGGCCCCTACGAGCAGTACTTC	CASSRRPAGTSGPYEQYF
TRBV20-1	TRBD2	many	TRBJ2-4	TGCAGTAGACTAGCGGGAGGGTTGGGAAACATTCAGTACTTC	CSRLAGGLGNIQYF
TRBV20-1	-	few	TRBJ2-7	TGCAGTGCTAGGAACGTTGCCTACGAGCAGTACTTC	CSARNVAYEQYF
TRBV5-1	TRBD1	many	TRBJ2-5	TGCGCCAGCAGCTCATGGACAGGGGCAGTGGAGACCCAGTACTTC	CASSSWTGAVETQYF
TRBV10-3	-	many	TRBJ2-7	TGTGCCATCAGTGAGTCCGCGTCGAGGTACGAGCAGTACTTC	CAISESASRYEQYF
TRBV5-1	-	many	TRBJ2-7	TGCGCCAGCAGCTCGACTGGGGACACAAATCACGAGCAGTACTTC	CASSSTGDTNHEQYF
TRBV7-9	TRBD2	many	TRBJ2-2	TGTGCCAGCAGCTTATTTAGTGCGGGAGGACACGGGGAGCTGTTTTTT	CASSLFSAGGHGELFF
TRBV21-1	-	many	TRBJ2-5	TGTGCCAGCAGCAAAGAACTCAGGGGGACGACCCAGTACTTC	CASSKELRGTTQYF
TRBV15	-	many	TRBJ2-3	TGTGCCACCAGCAGAGCTAATCTAGATACGCAGTATTTT	CATSRANLDTQYF
TRBV5-1	TRBD2	-	TRBJ2-5	TGCGCCAGCAGCCGGGGGGGCGGCGAAGAGACCCAGTACTTC	CASSRGGGEETQYF
TRBV10-3	-	many	TRBJ2-7	TGTGCCATCGCACCTCAAGGGCAGGGGGGACTGGAGCAGTACTTC	CAIAPQGQGGLEQYF
TRBV28	-	many	TRBJ2-1	TGTGCCAGCAGTTTATACGCAGGGAGCTCCTACAATGAGCAGTTCTTC	CASSLYAGSSYNEQFF
TRBV20-1	-	many	TRBJ2-3	TGCAGTGCTAGAGCCCCGGTCACGGGAGCAGATACGCAGTATTTT	CSARAPVTGADTQYF
TRBV11-2	-	many	TRBJ2-7	TGTGCCAGCAGCTTAGAGGGCCTCTACGAGCAGTACTTC	CASSLEGLYEQYF
TRBV7-8	-	many	TRBJ1-1	TGTGCCAGCAGCTTAGGGTCAGCTAACACTGAAGCTTTCTTT	CASSLGSANTEAFF
TRBV20-1	TRBD1	many	TRBJ1-5	TGCAGTGCTAGTCATGGACAGGTGATCAATCAGCCCCAGCATTTT	CSASHGQVINQPQHF
TRBV29-1	-	many	TRBJ2-7	TGCAGCGTTGAAGCGGGGAGCTCCTACGAGCAGTACTTC	CSVEAGSSYEQYF
TRBV29-1	-	many	TRBJ2-2	TGCAGCGTTGACCCCTCGAACACCGGGGAGCTGTTTTTT	CSVDPSNTGELFF
TRBV20-1	-	many	TRBJ2-1	TGCAGTGCTAGCCGGGACGACAAGCAGTTCTTC	CSASRDDKQFF
TRBV9	-	many	TRBJ1-2	TGTGCCAGCAGCGTAGCTTCCCGCGATCCCCCCAATGGCTACACCTTC	CASSVASRDPPNGYTF
TRBV7-2	TRBD2	many	TRBJ2-1	TGTGCCAGCAGCTTACAACTAGCGGGACCCAATGAGCAGTTCTTC	CASSLQLAGPNEQFF
TRBV5-1	TRBD2	many	TRBJ2-3	TGCGCCAGCAGCTTGGATGCGGGAGTATACACAGATACGCAGTATTTT	CASSLDAGVYTDTQYF
TRBV20-1	TRBD2	-	TRBJ2-1	TGCAGTGCGCCGAGGACTAGCGGCTCCTACAATGACCAGTTCTTC	CSAPRTSGSYNDQFF
TRBV5-1	-	many	TRBJ1-4	TGCGCCAGCAGCTTGGGAAGGGGTGCAACTAATGAAAAACTGTTTTTT	CASSLGRGATNEKLFF
TRBV29-1	TRBD2	many	TRBJ2-5	TGCAGCGCTGGGGGTGTGGCTAGCGGTCTTTCCCAGGGGACCCAGTACTTC	CSAGGVASGLSQGTQYF
TRBV20-1	-	many	TRBJ2-1	TGCAGTGCTACGGGAAATGAGCAGTTCTTC	CSATGNEQFF
TRBV20-1	-	many	TRBJ1-2	TGCAGTGCTAGAGTTAGGACTGACTATGGCTACACCTTC	CSARVRTDYGYTF
TRBV29-1	TRBD1	many	TRBJ2-7	TGCAGCGTTGGGGGACAGGCCCCCTACGAGCAGTACTTC	CSVGGQAPYEQYF
TRBV7-9	-	many	TRBJ2-7	TGTGCCAGCAGCATGTCTCTCGAGCAGTACTTC	CASSMSLEQYF
TRBV5-1	-	many	TRBJ2-1	TGCGCCAGCAGCTTGGTAGGGGGACTATCTGGTGAGCAGTTCTTC	CASSLVGGLSGEQFF
TRBV29-1	-	many	TRBJ2-5	TGCAGCGTCTCAACAGGGTCTGGAGAGACCCAGTACTTC	CSVSTGSGETQYF
TRBV24-1	TRBD1	many	TRBJ2-3	TGTGCCACCCTTCCGGGACAGGGCCCGCAGGATACGCAGTATTTT	CATLPGQGPQDTQYF